A single sample gave rise to the 20 T cell receptor beta chains below, sequenced in a study of CD8 T cells in ankylosing spondylitis. TCRdb re-called the 5' RACE reads with MiXCR, one entry per CDR3 protein. The sample includes approximately 40,000 distinct CDR3 sequences, approximately 5.9% of them seen just once. The sample consisted of blood, either unsorted or a sorted T cell fraction (not recorded which). The receptors shown here come from a male donor with ankylosing spondylitis or in good health (not recorded which).

There are many counts of this clonotype. The chain is built from TRBV5-1 and TRBJ2-1; 9 nucleotides match TRBD2. CDR3 length: 17 amino acids. In germline, CDR1 is SGHRS, CDR2 YFSETQ. Germline trimming cut 5 bases from V and 7 bases from J; bases unmatched to any gene: 16. CDR3 bases: TGCGCCAGCAGGCTGAAATTGGCGGGAGGGCCTCGGAATGAGCAGTTCTTC. It encodes CASRLKLAGGPRNEQFF.

This clonotype was seen ten or more times. The V and J genes are TRBV6-5 and TRBJ1-1; D gene unclear. V shed 2 bases and J shed 4 bases, with 11 bases lying between them. Germline values: CDR1 MNHEY, CDR2 SVGAGI. The CDR3 totals 14 residues. The CDR3 DNA reads as TGTGCCAGCAGTTACGACCGGCGTGGCACTGAAGCTTTCTTT. Translation gives CASSYDRRGTEAFF.

This clonotype was picked up a small number of times. The gene calls are TRBV28 and TRBJ2-5, with a weak D call TRBD2 (5 bases). The CDR3 loop spans 12 amino acids. V was pared by 6 bases and J by 3 bases, with 8 bases between. CDR1 and CDR2 (germline): MDHEN, SYDVKM. CDR3 coding DNA: TGTGCCAGCAGGTACGGGGAAGAGACCCAGTACTTC. This translates into CASRYGEETQYF.

This clonotype was counted ten times or more. The rearrangement joins TRBV3-1 to TRBJ1-5, with D unresolved. The ends were cut back, 4 bases at V and 9 bases at J, with 10 bases in the middle. The CDR3 contains 12 residues. Looked up from germline, CDR1 is LGHDT and CDR2 is YNNKEL (reference sequence). The CDR3 loop reads CASSRGPRPQHF. The CDR3 DNA sequence: TGTGCCAGCAGCCGCGGACCCAGGCCCCAGCATTTT.

Points on this clonotype: At one of its ends the junction is not consistent with the germline gene, which may arise from a read error. The rearrangement links TRBV10-3 to TRBJ2-1, with 14 bases that match TRBD2. Germline V gene data show CDR1 as ENHRY and CDR2 as SYGVKD. The CDR3 extends over 19 amino acids. CDR3 bases: TGTACCATCAGTCCCCGGACTAGCGGGGGGAGGAGCTCCTACAATGAGCAGTTCTTC. Translating it yields CTISPRTSGGRSSYNEQFF.

There are many counts of this clonotype. The rearrangement joins TRBV2 to TRBJ2-3; 11 bases are shared with TRBD2. The trim removed 6 bases at V and 3 bases at J, leaving 5 bases unmatched. This CDR3 comprises 15 residues. Germline CDR1 reads SNHLY; CDR2 reads FYNNEI. In DNA form, the CDR3 reads TGTGCCAGCAGGCAGCTAGCGGGAGGAACAGATACGCAGTATTTT. Its protein product is CASRQLAGGTDTQYF.

This clonotype was observed at least ten times. This chain joins TRBV4-1 and TRBJ2-7, with TRBD1 matching over 9 bases. With 2 bases clipped from V and 2 bases from J, the junction kept 4 bases outside the gene matches. This CDR3 is 15 amino acids long. Germline assignment: CDR1 MGHRA and CDR2 YSYEKL. CDR3 sequence: CASSQPGTGTYEQYF. In DNA form, the CDR3 reads TGCGCCAGCAGCCAACCCGGGACAGGGACCTACGAGCAGTACTTC.

This clonotype has at least ten counts. The chain links TRBV9 to TRBJ2-1; D tentatively fits TRBD1 or TRBD2 (5 bases each). CDR1 and CDR2 (germline): SGDLS, YYNGEE. The CDR3 covers 17 residues. V was shortened by 1 base and J by 0 bases, with 14 bases between the two germline ends. The CDR3 sequence: CASSVQRGALSYNEQFF. The CDR3, as DNA: TGTGCCAGCAGCGTACAGAGGGGTGCGCTCTCCTACAATGAGCAGTTCTTC.

This clonotype was counted many times. The CDR3: CASSLTGTGDSPLHF. CDR3 in DNA: TGTGCCAGCAGCTTAACCGGGACAGGGGATTCACCCCTCCACTTT. The chain joins TRBV7-3 to TRBJ1-6; 10 bases match TRBD1. Germline V gene sequence: CDR1 SGHTA, CDR2 FQGTGA. The CDR3 length is 15 residues. The V and J ends lost 0 bases and 8 bases, in that order; junction bases with no gene match: 1.

This clonotype came up many times. This chain links TRBV5-1 with TRBJ2-2; 7 bases line up with TRBD1. This CDR3 region has 15 residues. In germline, CDR1 is SGHRS, CDR2 YFSETQ. V dropped 0 bases and J dropped 6; count of bases not matched to a gene: 5. This chain's CDR3 is CASSLAKGAAGELFF. The CDR3 DNA reads as TGCGCCAGCAGCTTGGCCAAGGGGGCGGCCGGGGAGCTGTTTTTT.

This clonotype was picked up a small number of times. This chain links TRBV7-2 with TRBJ2-7; 9 bases are a match to TRBD2. Germline lookup yields CDR1 SGHTA and CDR2 FQGNSA. This CDR3 spans 16 amino acids. After removal of 2 bases from V and 1 base from J, the junction contained 6 bases not matched to a gene. The CDR3 here is CASSLKVSGRSYEQYF. The CDR3 region has the DNA TGTGCCAGCAGCTTAAAGGTGAGCGGGAGGTCCTACGAGCAGTACTTC.

This clonotype has ten or more counts. The chain carries TRBV19 and TRBJ2-2; 7 bases fit TRBD1. Trimming took 8 bases from V and 0 from J; bases not matched to a gene: 6. The germline V gene has CDR1 LNHDA and CDR2 SQIVND (reference sequence). The CDR3 is 15 residues long. CDR3 loop: CASRRQGANTGELFF. The CDR3 DNA follows: TGTGCCAGTCGAAGGCAGGGGGCGAACACCGGGGAGCTGTTTTTT.

This clonotype has ten or more counts. The genes are TRBV29-1 and TRBJ2-1; tentative D call: TRBD1 (6 bases). The length of the CDR3 is 16 residues. Germline CDR1 reads SQVTM; CDR2 reads ANQGSEA. V was clipped by 0 bases and J by 4 bases, with 16 bases between them. CDR3 protein: CSVEDRVGARYNEQFF. The CDR3 coding sequence is TGCAGCGTTGAAGATCGGGTGGGGGCGCGATACAATGAGCAGTTCTTC.

This clonotype came up a few times. The chain recombines TRBV7-9 with TRBJ1-5; 8 positions match TRBD1. The CDR3 consists of 15 residues. The germline gives CDR1 SEHNR, CDR2 FQNEAQ (reference sequence). Trimming at V came to 3 bases and at J to 9 bases, leaving 10 bases not matched to a gene. CDR3 loop: CASSLDRAVGGPQHF. The CDR3 coding sequence is TGTGCCAGCAGCTTGGACAGGGCCGTTGGGGGGCCCCAGCATTTT.

This clonotype was recorded many times. The rearrangement uses TRBV3-1 and TRBJ1-6; a possible D gene is TRBD1 (6 bases). CDR3 length: 14 amino acids. CDR1 and CDR2 from the germline V gene are LGHDT and YNNKEL (reference sequence). V lost 0 bases to trimming and J lost 9 bases, with 9 bases between them. Written as DNA, the CDR3 is TGTGCCAGCAGCCAAGACAGGGGAGCTTCACCCCTCCACTTT. Amino acids: CASSQDRGASPLHF.

This clonotype was found many times. The genes are TRBV2 and TRBJ2-1; 14 bases agree with TRBD2. In germline, CDR1 is SNHLY, CDR2 FYNNEI. V shed 6 bases and J 9 bases; nucleotides not matched to a gene: 10. CDR3 size: 16 residues. Written as DNA, the CDR3 is TGTGCCAGCAGCCCCGGACTAGCGGGAGGCGTACTTGAGCAGTTCTTC. It translates to CASSPGLAGGVLEQFF. Variable domain in full (rest from reference TRBV2 and TRBJ2-1): EPEVTQTPSHQVTQMGQEVILRCVPISNHLYFYWYRQILGQKVEFLVSFYNNEISEKSEIFDDQFSVERPDGSNFTLKIRSTKLEDSAMYFCASSPGLAGGVLEQFFGPGTRLTVL.

Turning to this clonotype: This could be a read error, since a much larger clone is one nucleotide away. The chain joins TRBV2 to TRBJ2-1, with 15 bases fitting TRBD2. CDR1 and CDR2 (germline): SNHLY, FYNNEI. This CDR3 spans 19 amino acids. The CDR3 sequence: CACSFSRGLAGGSYNEQFF. CDR3 nucleotide sequence: TGTGCCTGCAGTTTCTCACGGGGACTAGCGGGGGGCTCCTACAATGAGCAGTTCTTC.

There are many counts of this clonotype. The chain employs TRBV28 and TRBJ2-7, with D possibly being TRBD2 (5 bases). Germline CDR1 is MDHEN and CDR2 is SYDVKM. Trimming stripped 2 bases from V and 1 base from J, with 9 bases between. This CDR3 is 14 amino acids long. The DNA of the CDR3 is TGTGCCAGCAGTTTAGAGGGTGGGTCCTACGAGCAGTACTTC. Protein sequence: CASSLEGGSYEQYF. The whole variable domain, filled in from reference TRBV28 and TRBJ2-7, reads DVKVTQSSRYLVKRTGEKVFLECVQDMDHENMFWYRQDPGLGLRLIYFSYDVKMKEKGDIPEGYSVSREKKERFSLILESASTNQTSMYLCASSLEGGSYEQYFGPGTRLTVT.

This clonotype appeared many times. The chain combines TRBV6-1 with TRBJ1-1, with D possibly matching TRBD1 (5 bases). Trimming stripped 5 bases from V and 2 bases from J, with 9 bases between. Germline V lookup: CDR1 MNHNS, CDR2 SASEGT. The CDR3 is 13 amino acids. The CDR3: CASSPTENTEAFF. CDR3 DNA sequence: TGTGCCAGCAGTCCGACAGAAAACACTGAAGCTTTCTTT.

This clonotype was counted only a few times. The chain links TRBV7-9 to TRBJ2-2; D not certain. CDR1 is SEHNR and CDR2 is FQNEAQ in the germline V gene (reference sequence). The CDR3 contains 15 residues. V was shortened by 5 bases and J by 1 base, with 11 bases between the two germline ends. This CDR3 is CASSPRTRNTGELFF. DNA of the CDR3: TGTGCCAGCAGCCCCCGGACCAGGAACACCGGGGAGCTGTTTTTT.